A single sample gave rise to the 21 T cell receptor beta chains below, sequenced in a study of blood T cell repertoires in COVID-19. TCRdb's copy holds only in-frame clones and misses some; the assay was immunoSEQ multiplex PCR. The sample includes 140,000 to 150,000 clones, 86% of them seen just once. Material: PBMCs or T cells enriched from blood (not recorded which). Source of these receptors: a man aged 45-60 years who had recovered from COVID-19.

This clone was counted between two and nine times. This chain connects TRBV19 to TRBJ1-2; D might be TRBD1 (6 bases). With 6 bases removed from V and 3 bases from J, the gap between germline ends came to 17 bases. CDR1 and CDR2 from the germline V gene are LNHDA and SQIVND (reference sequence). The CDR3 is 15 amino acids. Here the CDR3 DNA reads TGTGCCAGTAGGACAATAAGAGGACAGTACTATGGCTACACCTTC. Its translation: CASRTIRGQYYGYTF.

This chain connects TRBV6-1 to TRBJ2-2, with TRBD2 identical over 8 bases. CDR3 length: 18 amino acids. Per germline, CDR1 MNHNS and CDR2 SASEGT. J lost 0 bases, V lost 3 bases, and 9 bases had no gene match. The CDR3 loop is CASSDDSGALPNTGELFF. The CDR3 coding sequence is TGTGCCAGCAGTGATGATAGCGGGGCCCTCCCGAACACCGGGGAGCTGTTTTTT.

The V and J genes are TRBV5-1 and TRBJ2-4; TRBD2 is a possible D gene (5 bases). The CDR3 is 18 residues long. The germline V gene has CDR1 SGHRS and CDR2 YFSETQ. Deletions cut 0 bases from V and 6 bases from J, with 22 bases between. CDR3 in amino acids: CASSLDSYLASGRNIQYF. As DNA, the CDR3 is TGCGCCAGCAGCTTGGATTCATATTTGGCCTCGGGGAGAAACATTCAGTACTTC.

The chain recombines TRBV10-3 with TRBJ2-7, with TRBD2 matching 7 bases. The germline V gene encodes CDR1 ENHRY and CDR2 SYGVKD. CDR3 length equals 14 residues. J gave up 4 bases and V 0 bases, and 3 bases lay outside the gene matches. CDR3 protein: CAISESPGGYEQYV. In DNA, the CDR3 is TGTGCCATCAGTGAGTCCCCCGGGGGGTACGAGCAGTACGTC.

CDR3 loop: CASSPQDNLEAFF. CDR3 DNA sequence: TGTGCCAGTAGTCCCCAGGATAACCTTGAAGCTTTCTTT. This chain links TRBV19 with TRBJ1-1; no firm D call. The CDR3 is made up of 13 amino acids. The V and J ends lost 5 bases and 7 bases respectively, with 14 bases between them. CDR1 LNHDA and CDR2 SQIVND come from the germline V gene (reference sequence). Full variable domain (remainder filled in from reference TRBV19 and TRBJ1-1): DGGITQSPKYLFRKEGQNVTLSCEQNLNHDAMYWYRQDPGQGLRLIYYSQIVNDFQKGDIAEGYSVSREKKESFPLTVTSAQKNPTAFYLCASSPQDNLEAFFGQGTRLTVV.

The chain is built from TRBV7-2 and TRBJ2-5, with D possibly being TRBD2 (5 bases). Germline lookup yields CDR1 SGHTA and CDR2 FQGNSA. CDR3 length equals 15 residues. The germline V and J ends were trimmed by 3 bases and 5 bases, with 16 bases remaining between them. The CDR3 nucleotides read TGTGCCAGCAGCTTCCAGGCGGGCCCCGGGGAGACCCAGTACTTC. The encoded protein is CASSFQAGPGETQYF.

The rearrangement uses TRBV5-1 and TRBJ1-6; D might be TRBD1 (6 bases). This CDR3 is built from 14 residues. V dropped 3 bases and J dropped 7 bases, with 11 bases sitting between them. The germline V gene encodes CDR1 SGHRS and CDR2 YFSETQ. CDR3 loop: CASSYRAENSPLHF. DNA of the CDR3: TGCGCCAGCAGCTACAGGGCTGAGAATTCACCCCTCCACTTT.

The CDR3 sequence is CASSLAQTSGNNEQFF. The CDR3 DNA reads as TGTGCCAGCAGCTTAGCTCAGACTAGCGGAAACAATGAGCAGTTCTTC. The chain joins TRBV7-6 to TRBJ2-1, with 9 nucleotides matching TRBD2. J gave up 5 bases and V 0 bases, and 5 bases lay outside the gene matches. The germline V gene encodes CDR1 SGHVS and CDR2 FNYEAQ. CDR3 length equals 16 residues. The full variable domain, rest sourced from reference TRBV7-6 and TRBJ2-1, is GAGVSQSPRYKVTKRGQDVALRCDPISGHVSLYWYRQALGQGPEFLTYFNYEAQQDKSGLPNDRFSAERPEGSISTLTIQRTEQRDSAMYRCASSLAQTSGNNEQFFGPGTRLTVL.

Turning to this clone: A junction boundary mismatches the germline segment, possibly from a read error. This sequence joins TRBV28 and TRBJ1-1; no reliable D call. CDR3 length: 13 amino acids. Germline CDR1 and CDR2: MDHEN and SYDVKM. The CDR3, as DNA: TGTACCAGCAGCTCTATTATTGGAGGGTTAGCTTTCTTT. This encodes CTSSSIIGGLAFF.

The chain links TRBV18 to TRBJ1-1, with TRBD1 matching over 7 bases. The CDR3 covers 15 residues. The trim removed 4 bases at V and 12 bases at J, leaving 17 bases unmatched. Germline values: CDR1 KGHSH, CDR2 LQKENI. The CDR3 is CASSRKNTGQHTTFF. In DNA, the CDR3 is TGTGCCAGCTCACGAAAAAACACGGGACAGCACACGACTTTCTTT.

The CDR3 reads CASSDQTGVGDTQYF. The DNA of the CDR3 is TGTGCCAGCAGCGACCAGACAGGGGTAGGGGATACGCAGTATTTT. This sequence joins TRBV5-4 and TRBJ2-3; 8 bases are a match to TRBD1. Germline loops: CDR1 SGHNT, CDR2 YYREEE (reference sequence). CDR3 size: 15 residues. The ends lost 4 bases at V and 6 bases at J; junction bases unmatched: 10.

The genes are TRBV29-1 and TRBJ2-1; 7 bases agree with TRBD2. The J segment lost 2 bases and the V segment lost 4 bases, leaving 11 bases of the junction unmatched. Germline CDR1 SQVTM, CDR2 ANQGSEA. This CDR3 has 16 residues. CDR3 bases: TGCAGCGTTGGAACCTTGGGGGGGTTGGCCTACAATGAGCAGTTCTTC. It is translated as CSVGTLGGLAYNEQFF.

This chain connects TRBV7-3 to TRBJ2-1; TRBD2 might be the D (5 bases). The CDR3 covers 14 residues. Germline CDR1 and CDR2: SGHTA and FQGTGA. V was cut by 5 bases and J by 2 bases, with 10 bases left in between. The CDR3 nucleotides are TGTGCCAGCAGCACATCCGGGGCCTACAATGAGCAGTTCTTC. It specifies CASSTSGAYNEQFF. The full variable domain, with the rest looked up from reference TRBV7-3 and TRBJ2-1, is GAGVSQTPSNKVTEKGKYVELRCDPISGHTALYWYRQSLGQGPEFLIYFQGTGAADDSGLPNDRFFAVRPEGSVSTLKIQRTERGDSAVYLCASSTSGAYNEQFFGPGTRLTVL.

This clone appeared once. CDR3 sequence reads: CASSLGAGMNTEAFF. In DNA, the CDR3 is TGTGCCAGCAGCTTAGGAGCGGGCATGAACACTGAAGCTTTCTTT. The chain joins TRBV7-2 to TRBJ1-1, with no clear D. Germline V CDR1 and CDR2: SGHTA, FQGNSA. The CDR3 is 15 amino acids. Trimming cost V 1 base and J 0 bases, with 9 bases left between them. Full variable domain (missing parts from reference TRBV7-2 and TRBJ1-1): GAGVSQSPSNKVTEKGKDVELRCDPISGHTALYWYRQSLGQGLEFLIYFQGNSAPDKSGLPSDRFSAERTGGSVSTLTIQRTQQEDSAVYLCASSLGAGMNTEAFFGQGTRLTVV.

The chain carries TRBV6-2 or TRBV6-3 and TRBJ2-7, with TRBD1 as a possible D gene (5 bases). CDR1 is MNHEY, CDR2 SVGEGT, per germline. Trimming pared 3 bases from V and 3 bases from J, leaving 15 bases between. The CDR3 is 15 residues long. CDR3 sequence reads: CASSYEVRVIYEQYF. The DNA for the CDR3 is TGTGCCAGCAGTTATGAGGTCAGGGTAATCTACGAGCAGTACTTC.

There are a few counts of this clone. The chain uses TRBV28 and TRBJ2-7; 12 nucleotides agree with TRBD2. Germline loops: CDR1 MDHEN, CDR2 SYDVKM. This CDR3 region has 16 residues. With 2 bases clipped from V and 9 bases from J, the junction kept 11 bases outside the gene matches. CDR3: CASSLASGRVWARQYF. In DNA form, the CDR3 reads TGTGCCAGCAGTTTAGCTAGCGGGAGGGTCTGGGCGCGGCAGTACTTC. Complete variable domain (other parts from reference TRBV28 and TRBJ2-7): DVKVTQSSRYLVKRTGEKVFLECVQDMDHENMFWYRQDPGLGLRLIYFSYDVKMKEKGDIPEGYSVSREKKERFSLILESASTNQTSMYLCASSLASGRVWARQYFGPGTRLTVT.

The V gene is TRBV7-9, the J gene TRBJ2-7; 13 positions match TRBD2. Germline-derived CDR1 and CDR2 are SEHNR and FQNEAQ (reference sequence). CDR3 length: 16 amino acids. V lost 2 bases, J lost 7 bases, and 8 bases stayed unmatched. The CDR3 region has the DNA TGTGCCAGCAGCTTAACTAGCGGGGGGGCCCGAGGTGAGCAGTACGTC. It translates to CASSLTSGGARGEQYV.

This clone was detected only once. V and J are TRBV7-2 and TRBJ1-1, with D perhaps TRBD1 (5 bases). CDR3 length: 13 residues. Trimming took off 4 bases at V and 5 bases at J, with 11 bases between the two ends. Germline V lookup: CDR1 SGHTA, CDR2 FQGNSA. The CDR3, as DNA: TGTGCCAGCAGCTCAACAGGTTTGACTGAAGCTTTCTTT. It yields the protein CASSSTGLTEAFF.

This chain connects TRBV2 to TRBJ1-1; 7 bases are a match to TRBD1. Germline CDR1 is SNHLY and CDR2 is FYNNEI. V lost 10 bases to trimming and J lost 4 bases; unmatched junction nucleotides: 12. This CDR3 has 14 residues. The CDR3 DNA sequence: TGTGCCACCCGCGGACTCCCAGGGGGCACTGAAGCTTTCTTT. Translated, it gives CATRGLPGGTEAFF. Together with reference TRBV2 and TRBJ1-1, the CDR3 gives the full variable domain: EPEVTQTPSHQVTQMGQEVILRCVPISNHLYFYWYRQILGQKVEFLVSFYNNEISEKSEIFDDQFSVERPDGSNFTLKIRSTKLEDSAMYFCATRGLPGGTEAFFGQGTRLTVV.

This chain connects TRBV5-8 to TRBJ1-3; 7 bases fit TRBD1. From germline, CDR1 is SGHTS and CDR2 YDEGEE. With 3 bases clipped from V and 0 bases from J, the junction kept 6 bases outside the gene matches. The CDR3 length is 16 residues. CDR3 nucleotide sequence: TGTGCCAGCAGCTACGGACAGGTTTACTCTGGAAACACCATATATTTT. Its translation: CASSYGQVYSGNTIYF.

CDR3 nucleotide sequence: TGCGCCAGCAGCTTTCGGGACAGGGGCATCTACAATGAGCAGTTCTTC. This gives the protein CASSFRDRGIYNEQFF. This chain links TRBV5-1 with TRBJ2-1; 10 nucleotides align to TRBD1. Germline V lookup: CDR1 SGHRS, CDR2 YFSETQ. This CDR3 is 16 amino acids long. V lost 2 bases, J lost 3 bases, and 5 bases stayed unmatched.